These 21 T cell receptor beta chains were all obtained from the same sample, sequenced in a study of blood T cell repertoires in COVID-19. TCRdb keeps only in-frame clones here, not all; method: immunoSEQ multiplex PCR. The sample has 190,000 or so clones; 85% are singletons. Material: PBMCs or T cells enriched from blood (not recorded which). These receptors all come from a man aged 40-55 years who had recovered from COVID-19.

This chain uses TRBV9 with TRBJ2-5; TRBD2 might be the D (5 bases). The CDR3 is made up of 14 amino acids. CDR1 is SGDLS and CDR2 is YYNGEE in the germline V gene. The V and J ends lost 4 bases and 5 bases respectively, with 15 bases between them. CDR3 residues: CASSLLGGSETQYF. CDR3 sequence (DNA): TGTGCCAGCAGCCTCCTAGGCGGGTCGGAGACCCAGTACTTC.

This clone was counted a single time. V and J are TRBV6-5 and TRBJ2-7; 7 bases agree with TRBD2. Unmatched junction bases numbered 11, after V lost 10 bases and J lost 2 bases. The CDR3 extends over 14 amino acids. CDR1 and CDR2 (germline): MNHEY, SVGAGI. Here the CDR3 reads CAIDRASGPYEQYF. CDR3 coding DNA: TGTGCCATTGATCGGGCTAGCGGCCCCTACGAGCAGTACTTC.

The CDR3 region has the DNA TGTGCCAGCAGCTTATGGTCTAGCGGGAGTGGCGAGCAGTTCTTC. Protein product: CASSLWSSGSGEQFF. J is TRBJ2-1 and V is TRBV7-2, with 10 bases aligning to TRBD2. The V gene's germline CDR1 is SGHTA and CDR2 FQGNSA. This CDR3 region has 15 residues. V lost 2 bases to trimming and J lost 10 bases; unmatched junction nucleotides: 8.

Only one count was recorded for this clone. The rearrangement links TRBV30 to TRBJ1-4, with unresolved D. The ends were cut back, 8 bases at V and 6 bases at J, with 10 bases in the middle. Germline CDR1 GTSNPN, CDR2 SVGIG (reference sequence). CDR3 length: 11 residues. For the CDR3, the DNA is TGTGCCCGCGGCAGCGATGAAAAACTGTTTTTT. Translated: CARGSDEKLFF.

This chain connects TRBV19 to TRBJ1-1; D is possibly TRBD1 (5 bases). This CDR3 comprises 15 residues. The germline gives CDR1 LNHDA, CDR2 SQIVND (reference sequence). The V gene lost 3 bases and the J gene lost 2 bases, with 13 bases spanning the gap. CDR3 nucleotides: TGTGCCAGTAGTATTAAGGGACTGAGAAACACTGAAGCTTTCTTT. Its translation: CASSIKGLRNTEAFF.

The chain joins TRBV29-1 to TRBJ2-7, with D hard to call. CDR1 SQVTM and CDR2 ANQGSEA come from the germline V gene. V lost 7 bases to trimming and J lost 0 bases, with 16 bases between them. The CDR3 runs to 14 residues. The CDR3 DNA follows: TGCAGCGCCCGGTCCGGAAGGAGCTCCTACGAGCAGTACTTC. It translates to CSARSGRSSYEQYF.

This chain connects TRBV6-4 to TRBJ1-1; TRBD1 matches 7 bases. V dropped 7 bases and J dropped 1; count of bases not matched to a gene: 6. The CDR3 runs to 14 residues. CDR1 MRHNA and CDR2 SNTAGT come from the germline V gene. CDR3 amino acids: CASKMDRSNTEAFF. CDR3 bases: TGTGCCAGCAAAATGGACAGGTCGAACACTGAAGCTTTCTTT.

The rearrangement uses TRBV19 and TRBJ2-7; D might be TRBD2 (5 bases). Germline V CDR1 and CDR2: LNHDA, SQIVND (reference sequence). There are 16 residues in the CDR3. Trimming took 5 bases from V and 1 from J, leaving 18 bases between them. CDR3: CASSPREGLWSYEQYF. The CDR3 DNA follows: TGTGCCAGTAGTCCTCGGGAAGGCCTCTGGTCCTACGAGCAGTACTTC.

This clone was observed a handful of times. At one boundary the junction diverges from the germline segment, which might be a read error. The rearrangement links TRBV7-3 to TRBJ2-1, with D tentatively TRBD2 (6 bases). CDR1 and CDR2 from the germline V gene are SGHTA and FQGTGA. This CDR3 region has 15 residues. CDR3: CASSITSRSYNEQFF. In nucleotides, the CDR3 is TGTGCCAGCAGCATAACTAGCCGCTCCTACAATGAGCAGTTCTTC.

This clone was detected a few times. The rearrangement joins TRBV4-2 to TRBJ2-7; tentative D call: TRBD1 (6 bases). From germline, CDR1 is LGHNA and CDR2 YNFKEQ. This CDR3 spans 15 amino acids. V was cut by 0 bases and J by 3 bases, with 12 bases left in between. This chain's CDR3 is CASSQEQGKSYEQYF. Written as DNA, the CDR3 is TGTGCCAGCAGCCAAGAACAGGGCAAGAGCTACGAGCAGTACTTC.

The CDR3 region has the DNA TGTGCCAGCAGTGAACGGGGGTCCCTTCCCTACAATGAGCAGTTCTTC. It yields the protein CASSERGSLPYNEQFF. The genes are TRBV2 and TRBJ2-1, with a tentative D call TRBD2 (6 bases). Germline loops: CDR1 SNHLY, CDR2 FYNNEI. With 2 bases removed from V and 2 bases from J, the gap between germline ends came to 13 bases. This CDR3 spans 16 amino acids.

The rearrangement joins TRBV5-1 to TRBJ2-2; 10 nucleotides align to TRBD1. Germline lookup yields CDR1 SGHRS and CDR2 YFSETQ. V shed 4 bases, J shed 0 bases, and the junction held 6 bases outside the gene matches. The CDR3 consists of 17 residues. The CDR3 nucleotides are TGCGCCAGCAGCCCCCATGGACAGGGGGCGAACACCGGGGAGCTGTTTTTT. This gives the protein CASSPHGQGANTGELFF.

The CDR3 coding sequence is TGTGCCAGCAGCAAAGTTACCTACGAGCAGTACTTC. Protein sequence: CASSKVTYEQYF. The V call is TRBV21-1, the J call TRBJ2-7; TRBD2 is the table's D call, not checked against the DNA. TRBV21-1 is given as a pseudogene. The CDR3 has 12 amino acids.

In its sample, this clone was seen a few times. The chain is built from TRBV3-1 (or the pseudogene TRBV3-2) and TRBJ1-2; weak D call: TRBD1 (6 bases). The CDR3 spans 14 residues. Germline V gene lookup returns CDR1 LGHDT and CDR2 YNNKEL (reference sequence). V was clipped by 4 bases and J by 6 bases, with 15 bases between them. DNA for the CDR3: TGTGCCAGCAGCCCTCGGGACAATCGAAATGGCTACACCTTC. Protein sequence: CASSPRDNRNGYTF.

The V call is TRBV11-3, the J call TRBJ2-1; D is unresolved. The CDR3 loop spans 16 amino acids. Germline CDR1 and CDR2: SGHNT and YENEEA. V lost 1 base, J lost 0 bases, and 10 bases lay in between. The CDR3 reads CASSLAAASSYNEQFF. DNA of the CDR3: TGTGCCAGCAGCTTAGCGGCAGCGAGCTCCTACAATGAGCAGTTCTTC.

This clone was seen just once. Compared with germline, one end of the junction differs, possibly owing to a read error. The chain combines TRBV6-1 with TRBJ2-1, with 7 positions matching TRBD2. Germline values: CDR1 MNHNS, CDR2 SASEGT. The CDR3 sequence is 15 residues long. The CDR3 loop is CASNEPSGSYNEQFF. The CDR3 DNA reads as TGTGCCAGCAATGAACCTAGCGGCTCCTACAATGAGCAGTTCTTC.

CDR3 protein: CASSIDRVNTEAFF. The DNA for the CDR3 is TGTGCCAGTAGTATAGATCGGGTGAACACTGAAGCTTTCTTT. The chain uses TRBV19 and TRBJ1-1; D gene ambiguous. The CDR3 consists of 14 residues. V lost 0 bases and J 0 bases, leaving 5 bases between the germline ends. The germline V gene has CDR1 LNHDA and CDR2 SQIVND (reference sequence). The complete variable domain, with remaining parts taken from reference TRBV19 and TRBJ1-1, reads DGGITQSPKYLFRKEGQNVTLSCEQNLNHDAMYWYRQDPGQGLRLIYYSQIVNDFQKGDIAEGYSVSREKKESFPLTVTSAQKNPTAFYLCASSIDRVNTEAFFGQGTRLTVV.

The chain carries TRBV28 and TRBJ2-6; D not resolved. CDR3 length: 15 amino acids. V was trimmed by 7 bases and J by 1 base, leaving 11 bases between them. In germline, CDR1 is MDHEN, CDR2 SYDVKM. The CDR3 protein is CASTALGSGANVLTF. CDR3 DNA: TGTGCCAGCACCGCCCTCGGTTCTGGGGCCAACGTCCTGACTTTC.

Only one count was recorded for this clone. CDR3 in DNA: TGTGCCAGCAGCCCAGGGTACACAGATACGCAGTATTTT. The encoded protein is CASSPGYTDTQYF. The J gene is TRBJ2-3, the V gene TRBV3-1 (or the pseudogene TRBV3-2), with D possibly matching TRBD1 (5 bases). Deletions cut 4 bases from V and 2 bases from J, with 7 bases between. Germline V lookup: CDR1 LGHDT, CDR2 YNNKEL (reference sequence). The CDR3 has 13 residues.

This clone showed up just once. V is TRBV28 and J is TRBJ2-7; 7 nucleotides line up with TRBD1. J gave up 2 bases and V 6 bases, and 7 bases lay outside the gene matches. The CDR3 spans 14 residues. Germline V gives CDR1 MDHEN, CDR2 SYDVKM. The CDR3 loop reads CASRSGGTAYEQYF. Here the CDR3 DNA reads TGTGCCAGCAGATCAGGGGGTACGGCCTACGAGCAGTACTTC.

V is TRBV11-2 and J is TRBJ2-3, with 8 positions matching TRBD2. Germline trimming cut 6 bases from V and 5 bases from J; bases unmatched to any gene: 4. CDR1 SGHAT and CDR2 FQNNGV come from the germline V gene. The CDR3 extends over 13 amino acids. DNA of the CDR3: TGTGCCAGCAGATTGGGACTAGGAGATACGCAGTATTTT. Its protein is CASRLGLGDTQYF.